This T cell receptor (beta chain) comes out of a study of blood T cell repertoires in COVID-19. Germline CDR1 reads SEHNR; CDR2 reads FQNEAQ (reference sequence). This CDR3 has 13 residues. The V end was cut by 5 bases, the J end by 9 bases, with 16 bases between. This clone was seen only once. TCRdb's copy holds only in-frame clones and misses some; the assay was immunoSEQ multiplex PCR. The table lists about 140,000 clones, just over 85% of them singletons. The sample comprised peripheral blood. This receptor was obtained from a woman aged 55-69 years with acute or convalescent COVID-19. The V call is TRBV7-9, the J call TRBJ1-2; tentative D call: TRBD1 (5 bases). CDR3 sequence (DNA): TGTGCCAGCAGCGCCCGGGGGGGTTCAAGCTACACCTTC. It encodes CASSARGGSSYTF.